Below, one T cell receptor beta chain is given with its context. A process of 5'RACE template switching, which added a universal primer site and UMIs, was used to make TCR cDNA. TCRdb fed the 5' RACE reads into MiXCR, producing one record per CDR3 protein. Among under 200,000 distinct CDR3 sequences listed, less than 9% were seen once. The sample belongs to a study of T cells after yellow fever vaccination. Losses at the gene ends were 5 bases for V and 0 bases for J; bases not matched to a gene: 10. Germline V gene lookup returns CDR1 SGHTA and CDR2 FQGTGA. This CDR3 region has 17 residues. The sequencing used CD4+ T cells sorted from PBMCs, collected 5 to 6 days after the first yellow fever vaccination. V gene TRBV7-3 combines with J gene TRBJ2-1, with 7 bases lining up with TRBD2. The sequence derives from a man between 18 and 35 years old who received the YFV17D yellow fever vaccine. In nucleotides, the CDR3 is TGTGCCAGCAGCCCACACCAAGCGGGGCCCTCCTACAATGAGCAGTTCTTC. Protein product: CASSPHQAGPSYNEQFF.